This record looks at one T cell receptor beta chain sequence and its context. Its antigen remains unknown. Sequenced by immunoSEQ multiplex PCR; TCRdb stores in-frame clones only, minus some. The sample contains 97,000 or so clones, roughly 84% of which appear only once. The V gene lost 7 bases and the J gene lost 0 bases, with 4 bases spanning the gap. This CDR3 has 13 amino acids. CDR1 and CDR2 (germline): SNHLY, FYNNEI. This entry is derived from a study of T cell responses to AZD1222 COVID-19 vaccine. For the study at large: Researchers grouped second doses given at about 4 or about 12 weeks into one pool.

Points from the study as a whole: Just five to seven people given AZD1222 tested seropositive at baseline. In a largely white British group with more females than males, clonal diversity was possibly underestimated. Once two AZD1222 doses were given, Spike-specific TCR breadth and depth went up.

The sample consisted of peripheral blood, taken on day 0 of AZD1222 vaccination. The TCR comes from an adult in good health. The rearrangement joins TRBV2 to TRBJ1-6; D gene ambiguous. The CDR3 DNA sequence: TGTGCCAGCATCGGCTCCTATAATTCACCCCTCCACTTT. Its protein is CASIGSYNSPLHF.